The 5 T cell receptor beta chains below all came from one sample that was sequenced in a study of cytomegalovirus exposure and HLA in healthy donors. This table comes from immunoSEQ multiplex PCR, and its TCRdb copy is limited to in-frame clones, with some not included. The table lists about 150,000 clones, approximately 86% of them singletons. Sample: PBMCs. The receptors here all came from a human donor in good health.

The chain joins TRBV6-5 to TRBJ2-7, with a tentative D call TRBD1 (6 bases). V was cut by 5 bases and J by 1 base, with 12 bases left in between. CDR1 and CDR2 (germline): MNHEY, SVGAGI. The CDR3 is 14 residues long. The CDR3 DNA reads as TGTGCCAGCAGTGTTACAGGGATGTCCTACGAGCAGTACTTC. Its translation: CASSVTGMSYEQYF.

The gene calls are TRBV20-1 and TRBJ2-1; 11 bases align to TRBD2. Losses at the gene ends were 4 bases for V and 15 bases for J; bases not matched to a gene: 5. Germline V gives CDR1 DFQATT, CDR2 SNEGSKA (reference sequence). CDR3 length equals 11 residues. The CDR3 DNA is TGCAGTGCTACTAGCGGGAGGCTTAGGTTCTTC. This encodes CSATSGRLRFF.

The gene calls are TRBV27 and TRBJ1-4; D possibly corresponds to TRBD1 (6 bases). Between the trimmed V and J ends, which lost 5 bases and 0 bases, there was a span of 13 bases. This CDR3 has 16 amino acids. Germline-derived CDR1 and CDR2 are MNHEY and SMNVEV (reference sequence). CDR3 region: CASSKQGPATNEKLFF. CDR3 coding DNA: TGTGCCAGCAGTAAACAGGGCCCCGCAACTAATGAAAAACTGTTTTTT.

The chain carries TRBV29-1 and TRBJ2-5; 7 bases match TRBD2. The junction had 16 bases not matched to a gene; V was cut back by 6 bases and J by 6 bases. The CDR3 is 15 amino acids. Per germline, CDR1 SQVTM and CDR2 ANQGSEA. The CDR3 here is CSVGSTTSLWKTQYF. The DNA for the CDR3 is TGCAGCGTCGGCTCCACGACTAGCCTCTGGAAGACCCAGTACTTC.

V and J are TRBV25-1 and TRBJ1-1; possibly TRBD1 for D (5 bases). The V gene's germline CDR1 is MGHDK and CDR2 SYGVNS. The CDR3 has 14 amino acids. Trimming removed 3 bases from V and 3 bases from J, with 11 bases in between. The CDR3 DNA reads as TGTGCCAGCAGTGATCCAGGGCCCGACACTGAAGCTTTCTTT. It yields the protein CASSDPGPDTEAFF.